This entry lists 25 T cell receptor beta chains sequenced from one sample in a study of CD8 T cells in ankylosing spondylitis. Findings and caveats of the study: For ankylosing spondylitis blood, a TCR beta motif of seven to nine highly homologous variants appeared characteristic.

Their target antigens are unknown. TCRdb itself ran the 5' RACE reads through MiXCR, one entry per CDR3 protein. The sample lists a few hundred thousand distinct CDR3 sequences, approximately 20% occurring once. Sequenced sample: blood, either unsorted or a sorted T cell fraction (not recorded which). All receptors derive from a male donor with ankylosing spondylitis.

This rearrangement joins TRBV19 to TRBJ1-5; the D gene is possibly TRBD1 (6 bases). Trimming took 2 bases from V and 6 from J, leaving 14 bases between them. The CDR3 is 15 amino acids. The germline CDR1 and CDR2 sequences are LNHDA and SQIVND (reference sequence). The CDR3 bases are TGTGCCAGTAGTATATTGGCAGGGGCGATTCAGCCCCAGCATTTT. Its protein product is CASSILAGAIQPQHF.

The J gene is TRBJ2-7, the V gene TRBV2; D tentatively fits TRBD1 or TRBD2 (5 bases each). The CDR3 is 15 residues long. Germline V gene sequence: CDR1 SNHLY, CDR2 FYNNEI. Deletions cut 3 bases from V and 0 bases from J, with 12 bases between. The CDR3 nucleotides read TGTGCCAGCAGTGAGGGGGTAGGGAGCTCCTACGAGCAGTACTTC. Translating gives CASSEGVGSSYEQYF.

This clonotype was detected ten times or more. This chain links TRBV12-3 or TRBV12-4 with TRBJ2-1; 9 bases are a match to TRBD2. The trim removed 1 base at V and 11 bases at J, leaving 3 bases unmatched. This CDR3 is built from 13 residues. This CDR3 is CASSLGREGKQFF. CDR3 nucleotide sequence: TGTGCCAGCAGTTTAGGGCGGGAGGGGAAGCAGTTCTTC.

This chain connects TRBV11-2 to TRBJ2-7; TRBD1 might be the D (5 bases). Trimming shortened V by 2 bases and J by 3 bases, and 26 bases separated the two germline ends. The V gene's germline CDR1 is SGHAT and CDR2 FQNNGV. The CDR3 has 19 amino acids. The CDR3, as DNA: TGTGCCAGCAGCTTATTCCCACTTCCATGGACATTATCCCACTACGAGCAGTACTTC. It encodes CASSLFPLPWTLSHYEQYF.

This clonotype appeared a few times. The J gene is TRBJ2-3, the V gene TRBV7-2, with 10 bases that match TRBD2. The CDR3 is 16 amino acids. Per the germline V gene, CDR1 is SGHTA and CDR2 is FQGNSA. Germline trimming cut 5 bases from V and 2 bases from J; bases unmatched to any gene: 7. The CDR3 nucleotides read TGTGCCAGCAGCCTCTGGACTAGCGGATACACAGATACGCAGTATTTT. Translated, it gives CASSLWTSGYTDTQYF.

This rearrangement joins TRBV12-3 or TRBV12-4 to TRBJ1-1, with no clear D. The CDR3 runs 13 residues. V lost 6 bases, J lost 6 bases, and 14 bases lay in between. CDR3 in amino acids: CASRPEQFAEAFF. The CDR3 DNA sequence: TGTGCCAGCAGACCCGAACAGTTCGCTGAAGCTTTCTTT.

The chain carries TRBV12-3 or TRBV12-4 and TRBJ2-2; D unresolved. Trimming took 2 bases from V and 2 from J, leaving 12 bases between them. The CDR3 spans 16 residues. DNA for the CDR3: TGTGCCAGCAGTTTAAGGCCGGGTGGTAACACCGGGGAGCTGTTTTTT. Residues: CASSLRPGGNTGELFF.

This clonotype was recorded at least ten times. The V gene is TRBV4-1, the J gene TRBJ1-2; TRBD1 might be the D (5 bases). Germline CDR1 and CDR2: MGHRA and YSYEKL. There are 15 residues in the CDR3. The V gene lost 7 bases and the J gene lost 3 bases, with 18 bases spanning the gap. DNA for the CDR3: TGCGCCAGCACAAGGGTAACGGGGGACGACTATGGCTACACCTTC. It yields the protein CASTRVTGDDYGYTF.

The chain recombines TRBV7-9 with TRBJ2-7; D is ambiguous. Trimming removed 1 base from V and 0 bases from J, with 10 bases in between. The CDR3 has 15 residues. Germline CDR1 and CDR2: SEHNR and FQNEAQ (reference sequence). CDR3 region: CASSLGADHSYEQYF. CDR3 DNA: TGTGCCAGCAGCTTAGGTGCTGACCACTCCTACGAGCAGTACTTC.

In this sample, this clonotype turned up a few times. V gene TRBV4-3 combines with J gene TRBJ1-4; 7 positions agree with TRBD1. Germline CDR1 and CDR2: LGHNA and YSLEER. This CDR3 is 17 amino acids long. J lost 0 bases, V lost 0 bases, and 4 bases had no gene match. CDR3 sequence (DNA): TGCGCCAGCAGCCAAGAACCAGGGGGGGCAACTAATGAAAAACTGTTTTTT. Protein sequence: CASSQEPGGATNEKLFF.

In this sample, this clonotype turned up a few times. The J gene is TRBJ1-5, the V gene TRBV7-8; weak D call: TRBD1 (5 bases). Germline CDR1 reads SGHVS; CDR2 reads FQNEAQ. The V gene lost 5 bases and the J gene lost 5 bases, with 16 bases spanning the gap. The CDR3 runs 15 residues. The CDR3 region has the DNA TGTGCCAGCAGCCTACTCGCGACAGCTTATCAGCCCCAGCATTTT. This gives the protein CASSLLATAYQPQHF.

This clonotype has more than one count but fewer than ten. The chain combines TRBV4-1 with TRBJ2-5; 7 bases align to TRBD2. The CDR3 covers 16 residues. Losses at the gene ends were 1 base for V and 2 bases for J; bases not matched to a gene: 7. From germline, CDR1 is MGHRA and CDR2 YSYEKL. DNA of the CDR3: TGCGCCAGCAGCCAAGTAGTTCTAGCGGAACAAGAGACCCAGTACTTC. Protein: CASSQVVLAEQETQYF.

This clonotype was seen at least ten times. The V call is TRBV29-1, the J call TRBJ2-7, with 9 bases lining up with TRBD2. Germline CDR1 reads SQVTM; CDR2 reads ANQGSEA. CDR3 size: 15 residues. J lost 6 bases, V lost 6 bases, and 15 bases had no gene match. In nucleotides, the CDR3 is TGCAGCGTGGGAGAGTGGGTCTCTAGCGGGACCGAGCAGTACTTC. Its protein is CSVGEWVSSGTEQYF.

A few counts support this clonotype. The gene calls are TRBV27 and TRBJ2-1, with TRBD2 matching 8 bases. Losses at the gene ends were 7 bases for V and 5 bases for J; bases not matched to a gene: 10. Looked up from germline, CDR1 is MNHEY and CDR2 is SMNVEV (reference sequence). The CDR3 length is 15 residues. In DNA, the CDR3 is TGTGCCAGCACCCGTACTAGCGGCCCCGACAATGAGCAGTTCTTC. Residues: CASTRTSGPDNEQFF.

In its sample, this clonotype was seen a few times. The chain uses TRBV27 and TRBJ1-6, with 8 bases lining up with TRBD1. There are 12 residues in the CDR3. Looked up from germline, CDR1 is MNHEY and CDR2 is SMNVEV (reference sequence). V gave up 5 bases and J gave up 15 bases; unmatched junction bases: 6. CDR3 DNA: TGTGCCAGCAGTCCACAGGGGGTACTCCTCCACTTT. It yields the protein CASSPQGVLLHF.

The J gene is TRBJ2-7, the V gene TRBV12-3 or TRBV12-4; TRBD1 matches at 7 bases. The CDR3 has 14 residues. The junction had 6 bases not matched to a gene; V was cut back by 3 bases and J by 4 bases. CDR3 sequence reads: CASSFDGTEYEQYF. CDR3 DNA sequence: TGTGCCAGCAGTTTTGATGGGACAGAGTACGAGCAGTACTTC.

This clonotype was counted many times. The chain combines TRBV12-3 or TRBV12-4 with TRBJ1-2; D ambiguous. V lost 3 bases, J lost 1 base, and 6 bases lay in between. This CDR3 spans 13 amino acids. The CDR3 spells CASSFGFNYGYTF. Written as DNA, the CDR3 is TGTGCCAGCAGTTTCGGATTTAACTATGGCTACACCTTC.

The table lists this clonotype with a count of one. CDR3: CATSAWGGSEQYF. The CDR3 nucleotides are TGTGCCACCAGTGCCTGGGGGGGATCCGAGCAGTACTTC. The rearrangement links TRBV24-1 to TRBJ2-7, with 7 positions matching TRBD2. The V gene's germline CDR1 is KGHDR and CDR2 SFDVKD. Germline trimming cut 5 bases from V and 6 bases from J; bases unmatched to any gene: 6. The CDR3 totals 13 residues.

The chain combines TRBV7-9 with TRBJ2-7; 8 bases line up with TRBD1. V was pared by 5 bases and J by 3 bases, with 9 bases of the junction left unmatched. This CDR3 contains 15 residues. Germline lookup yields CDR1 SEHNR and CDR2 FQNEAQ (reference sequence). The DNA for the CDR3 is TGTGCCAGCAGCCCCCAGGGGGCGCGGCGCTACGAGCAGTACTTC. Translating it yields CASSPQGARRYEQYF. Looking up the rest from reference TRBV7-9 and TRBJ2-7 gives the full variable domain: DTGVSQNPRHKITKRGQNVTFRCDPISEHNRLYWYRQTLGQGPEFLTYFQNEAQLEKSRLLSDRFSAERPKGSFSTLEIQRTEQGDSAMYLCASSPQGARRYEQYFGPGTRLTVT.

The chain joins TRBV5-6 to TRBJ2-7; 7 nucleotides match TRBD2. Trimming removed 7 bases from V and 5 bases from J; junction bases left unmatched: 6. From germline, CDR1 is SGHDT and CDR2 YYEEEE. The CDR3 spans 12 residues. The CDR3 bases are TGTGCCAGCTCCGACGGGGGGAACGAGCAGTACTTC. This encodes CASSDGGNEQYF.

This clonotype was seen at least ten times. The chain combines TRBV20-1 with TRBJ2-1, with D maybe TRBD2 (5 bases). Trimming pared 6 bases from V and 0 bases from J, leaving 18 bases between. The CDR3 covers 16 residues. Germline assignment: CDR1 DFQATT and CDR2 SNEGSKA (reference sequence). CDR3 loop: CSAPTPEASSYNEQFF. Written as DNA, the CDR3 is TGCAGTGCGCCAACCCCGGAGGCTAGCTCCTACAATGAGCAGTTCTTC.

This clonotype appeared many times. The chain uses TRBV4-1 and TRBJ1-1; perhaps TRBD1 as D (6 bases). The germline V gene has CDR1 MGHRA and CDR2 YSYEKL. The CDR3 is made up of 13 amino acids. Trimming left V 4 bases short and J 2 bases short, with 8 bases between. CDR3 amino acids: CASSPQGNTEAFF. The DNA for the CDR3 is TGCGCCAGCAGCCCACAGGGTAACACTGAAGCTTTCTTT.

The rearrangement links TRBV12-3 or TRBV12-4 to TRBJ2-1; the match to TRBD1 covers 7 bases. V lost 5 bases, J lost 8 bases, and 6 bases stayed unmatched. CDR3 size: 13 residues. The CDR3 protein is CASSIDRVYEQFF. In DNA, the CDR3 is TGTGCCAGCAGTATAGACAGGGTCTATGAGCAGTTCTTC.

The chain combines TRBV10-2 with TRBJ2-7; D uncertain. This CDR3 contains 15 residues. Germline CDR1 is WSHSY and CDR2 is SAAADI. Between the trimmed V and J ends, which lost 3 bases and 3 bases, there was a span of 15 bases. The CDR3 region is CASSEVLTPNYEQYF. The DNA for the CDR3 is TGCGCCAGCAGTGAAGTGCTAACCCCCAACTACGAGCAGTACTTC.

V gene TRBV2 combines with J gene TRBJ1-1; D may be TRBD1 (5 bases). Trimming stripped 5 bases from V and 3 bases from J, with 10 bases between. The CDR3 consists of 13 residues. Germline V lookup: CDR1 SNHLY, CDR2 FYNNEI. The CDR3, as DNA: TGTGCCAGCAGTAACCCGACAGACACTGAAGCTTTCTTT. Its protein product is CASSNPTDTEAFF. Full variable domain (outside the CDR3, taken from reference TRBV2 and TRBJ1-1): EPEVTQTPSHQVTQMGQEVILRCVPISNHLYFYWYRQILGQKVEFLVSFYNNEISEKSEIFDDQFSVERPDGSNFTLKIRSTKLEDSAMYFCASSNPTDTEAFFGQGTRLTVV.